This TCR beta chain appears in the sequencing data of a study of regulatory T cells in long-lasting Graves disease. With 5 bases removed from V and 6 bases from J, the gap between germline ends came to 15 bases. Germline-derived CDR1 and CDR2 are SGHAT and FQDESV (reference sequence). CDR3 length equals 14 residues. Both iRepertoire HTBI primers and Arm-PCR of CDR3 regions were used to build the TCR beta libraries. Each CDR3 protein gets one entry after TCRdb re-called the multiplex PCR reads with MiXCR. Here the sample spans roughly 610,000 distinct CDR3 sequences, roughly 16% being singletons. In this sample, this clonotype turned up many times. Noted time point: newly diagnosed GD, antithyroid drugs for less than 3 months. Extracted PBMC RNA gave rise to the TCR library. These sequences were also reported in another study, on T cells in Graves' hyperthyroidism and ophthalmopathy. That work contributes: Hyperthyroidism of Graves' type that showed no ophthalmopathy progression within 18 months was stable.

The source of this sequence is a man aged 18-30 years with Graves disease. The gene calls are TRBV11-1 and TRBJ2-3; D unresolved. The sample in question was peripheral blood mononuclear cells (PBMCs), obtained at new diagnosis, from a patient treated with antithyroid drugs. CDR3 DNA: TGTGCCAGCAGCCCGGGCCCGGATGCGGATACGCAGTATTTT. It is translated as CASSPGPDADTQYF.